These T cell receptor beta chains were read from a single sample in a study of T cells in Graves' hyperthyroidism and ophthalmopathy. TCRdb re-called the multiplex PCR reads with MiXCR, one entry per CDR3 protein. The table lists 700,000 or so distinct CDR3 sequences, roughly 15% of them singletons. Material for sequencing was blood. The origin of the receptors is a man between 18 and 35 years old with Graves' hyperthyroidism. Each CDR3 is given with its conserved first and last residue. Each record gives: J gene, clone size, D gene, V gene, CDR3 DNA, CDR3 protein. D genes are given only for firm matches. Not every row has a clone size; where given, it reads once, few, many or a size class.

TRBJ2-1 NA NA TRBV9 TGTGCCAGCAGCGTACCCCAGGCCGACTACAATGAGCAGTTCTTC CASSVPQADYNEQFF
TRBJ1-1 NA NA TRBV25-1 TGTGCCAGCAGTTCTCAGGGAAAGGCTACTGAAGCTTTCTTT CASSSQGKATEAFF
TRBJ1-2 NA NA TRBV29-1 TGCAGTACCCGGGACCCTTTATATGGCTACACCTTC CSTRDPLYGYTF
TRBJ1-6 many NA TRBV15 TGTGCCACCAGCCTACAGGATTCACCCCTCCACTTT CATSLQDSPLHF
TRBJ2-1 NA TRBD2 TRBV14 TGTGCCAGCAGCCAACCGGGGGGACTAGGGTCATATGAGCAGTTCTTC CASSQPGGLGSYEQFF
TRBJ2-7 many NA TRBV7-2 TGTGCCAGCAGCCCGAGCGGGTTCTCCTACGAGCAGTACTTC CASSPSGFSYEQYF
TRBJ2-1 NA TRBD2 TRBV20-1 TGCAGTGCTAGAGATTCGGGAGGGAAATCCTACAATGAGCAGTTCTTC CSARDSGGKSYNEQFF
TRBJ2-2 few TRBD1 TRBV12-3/TRBV12-4 TGTGCCAGCAGTTCCTGGACAGGGCGAACCGGGGAGCTGTTTTTT CASSSWTGRTGELFF
TRBJ2-1 NA TRBD2 TRBV27 TGTGCCAGCAGTGAGAGGGCTAGCGGGAGAACATTTAATGAGCAGTTCTTC CASSERASGRTFNEQFF
TRBJ2-1 few TRBD2 TRBV4-3 TGCGCCAGCAGCCAAGATACGCTAGCGGGACCCAATGAGCAGTTCTTC CASSQDTLAGPNEQFF
TRBJ2-3 NA TRBD2 TRBV28 TGTGCCAGCAGTCTCCCTCTAGCGGGAGCTGATACGCAGTATTTT CASSLPLAGADTQYF
TRBJ1-1 NA TRBD1 TRBV19 TGTGCCAGTAGTTGGGACAGGGTGAACACTGAAGCTTTCTTT CASSWDRVNTEAFF
TRBJ2-3 NA TRBD2 TRBV29-1 TGCAGCGTTGACGGCCCTCAGGTAGCGGGACGGGACAGCACAGATACGCAGTATTTT CSVDGPQVAGRDSTDTQYF
TRBJ2-5 many TRBD1 TRBV7-9 TGTGCCAGCAGCGGCCGGGACAGAGAGACCCAGTACTTC CASSGRDRETQYF
TRBJ2-6 many TRBD2 TRBV11-3 TGTGCCAGCAGCCCCGGACTAGCGGGCACCGGCTCTGGGGCCAACGTCCTGACTTTC CASSPGLAGTGSGANVLTF
TRBJ2-5 few TRBD2 TRBV20-1 TGCAGTGCTAGAGGGCTCGGACTAGCGGGGATGCTCCAAGAGACCCAGTACTTC CSARGLGLAGMLQETQYF
TRBJ1-2 many NA TRBV28 TGTGCCAGCATGGGCGGCACCTATGGCTACACCTTC CASMGGTYGYTF
TRBJ2-3 NA NA TRBV18 TGTGCCAGCTCACGAGGACGGGGAGGAGATACGCAGTATTTT CASSRGRGGDTQYF
TRBJ2-7 NA NA TRBV18 TGTGCCAGCTCACCCCCAAATTGGGACGAGTATGGGCAGTACTTC CASSPPNWDEYGQYF
TRBJ2-1 few TRBD2 TRBV29-1 TGCAGCGTCGGGACTAGCGGGTCTTACAATGAGCAGTTCTTC CSVGTSGSYNEQFF
TRBJ2-3 few NA TRBV30 TGTGCCTGGAGTGTAATTGGGGGGACAGATACGCAGTATTTT CAWSVIGGTDTQYF
TRBJ2-7 many NA TRBV19 TGTGCCAGTAGTATGGTGACGGACTCACACGAGCAGTACTTC CASSMVTDSHEQYF
TRBJ2-2 many NA TRBV20-1 TGCAGTGCTAGCGGGATGGGGTTGAACACCGGGGAGCTGTTTTTT CSASGMGLNTGELFF
TRBJ1-4 NA NA TRBV9 TGTGCCAGCAGCGCCAACAGAGGGCCCGGGAGTGAAAAACTGTTTTTT CASSANRGPGSEKLFF
TRBJ2-1 few TRBD2 TRBV6-1 TGTGCCAGCAGGAGTAGACTAGCGGGAGGGCCGGGCGAGCAGTTCTTC CASRSRLAGGPGEQFF
TRBJ2-3 many TRBD1 TRBV12-5 TGTGCTAGTGGCCAAGGGGGCGCGGGCACAGATACGCAGTATTTT CASGQGGAGTDTQYF
TRBJ1-2 NA NA TRBV10-2 TGCGCCAGCAGTGAGTCGAGAGTACGGGGCTACACCTTC CASSESRVRGYTF
TRBJ1-5 many TRBD1 TRBV15 TGTGCCACCAGCAGAGGGAAACAGGGGGATCAGCCCCAGCATTTT CATSRGKQGDQPQHF
TRBJ2-7 many NA TRBV28 TGTGCCAGCACCCCGGACGCGAGCTCCTACGAGCAGTACTTC CASTPDASSYEQYF
TRBJ2-1 few TRBD1 TRBV29-1 TGCAGCGTTGGGCAGGGGGCTATTTACAATGAGCAGTTCTTC CSVGQGAIYNEQFF
TRBJ2-7 many NA TRBV2 TGTGCCAGCAGGCCAGGTGGCCACGAGCAGTACTTC CASRPGGHEQYF
TRBJ2-5 NA NA TRBV30 TGTGCCTGGAGAAATTTCTCGGAACTCCAAGAGACCCAGTACTTC CAWRNFSELQETQYF
TRBJ1-1 many NA TRBV20-1 TGCAGTGCTTCTTGGACCGAGAACACTGAAGCTTTCTTT CSASWTENTEAFF
TRBJ2-1 NA TRBD2 TRBV20-1 TGCAGTGCTGCCGGGACTAGCGGGAGTTTTGCTGAGCAGTTCTTC CSAAGTSGSFAEQFF
TRBJ2-2 many NA TRBV30 TGTGCCTGGAGTGCTGGCGCCGGGGAGCTGTTTTTT CAWSAGAGELFF
TRBJ2-6 few NA TRBV7-9 TGTGCCAGCAGCCACGGGCCGTCTGGGGCCAACGTCCTGACTTTC CASSHGPSGANVLTF
TRBJ2-7 NA NA TRBV7-2 TGTGCCAGCAGCGTCTCCGGGATTTCCACCTACGAGCAGTACTTC CASSVSGISTYEQYF
TRBJ1-2 NA TRBD1 TRBV29-1 TGCAGCGTCCGGGGGACAGGGGGCGACTATGGCTACACCTTC CSVRGTGGDYGYTF
TRBJ1-6 many NA TRBV2 TGTGCCAGCAGCCCATATACAAGCTCCTATAATTCACCCCTCCACTTT CASSPYTSSYNSPLHF
TRBJ2-4 many NA TRBV2 TGTGCCAGCAGTGAAGGGTGGGGACTAGCCAAAAACATTCAGTACTTC CASSEGWGLAKNIQYF
TRBJ2-2 many NA TRBV6-5 TGTGCCAGCAGTTACTCGACGGTGAACACCGGGGAGCTGTTTTTT CASSYSTVNTGELFF
TRBJ2-1 many NA TRBV2 TGTGCCAGCAGTGGGGACTCGAGGCGCTACAATGAGCAGTTCTTC CASSGDSRRYNEQFF
TRBJ1-4 few NA TRBV3-1 TGTGCCAGCAGCCGAGAACATGAAAAACTGTTTTTT CASSREHEKLFF
TRBJ1-5 many NA TRBV10-3 TGTGCCATCAGTGCAGGACAGCCTAGCAATCAGCCCCAGCATTTT CAISAGQPSNQPQHF
TRBJ1-5 many TRBD1 TRBV3-1 TGTGCCAGCAGCCATAGGGACAGCTATCAGCCCCAGCATTTT CASSHRDSYQPQHF
TRBJ1-1 many NA TRBV11-3 TGTGCCAGCAGCTTAGGGAAGAACACTGAAGCTTTCTTT CASSLGKNTEAFF
TRBJ2-1 few TRBD2 TRBV24-1 TGTGCCACCAGTGGCCCAGGGACTAGCGGGGGCAATGAGCAGTTCTTC CATSGPGTSGGNEQFF
TRBJ1-3 many NA TRBV2 TGTGCCAGCCCCAGTCTCTGTGGAAACACCATATATTTT CASPSLCGNTIYF
TRBJ2-3 many TRBD1 TRBV12-3/TRBV12-4 TGTGCCAGCAGCCGACAGGGAAACACAGATACGCAGTATTTT CASSRQGNTDTQYF
TRBJ1-2 many NA TRBV12-3/TRBV12-4 TGTGCCAGCAGTTTAGTCAGGAACGGGCGTAACTATGGCTACACCTTC CASSLVRNGRNYGYTF
TRBJ2-7 NA NA TRBV30 TGTGCCTGGAGTGGACAGCCCTACGAGCAGTACTTC CAWSGQPYEQYF
TRBJ1-2 NA NA TRBV28 TGTGCCAGTGCGGAGGCGGAGAATGGCTACACCTTC CASAEAENGYTF
TRBJ2-1 NA NA TRBV9 TGTGCCAGCAGCGGCCGGGACAATGAGCAGTTCTTC CASSGRDNEQFF
TRBJ2-7 NA NA TRBV4-2 TGTGCCAGCAGCCAAGCAACAGGCCCAGACTACGAGCAGTACTTC CASSQATGPDYEQYF
TRBJ1-5 few NA TRBV6-1 TGTGCCAGCAGGTTGAATAGCAATCAGCCCCAGCATTTT CASRLNSNQPQHF
TRBJ2-7 many NA TRBV6-1 TGTGCCAGCAGACAGGGGGAGGGATCCGACGAGCAGTACTTC CASRQGEGSDEQYF
TRBJ1-5 NA NA TRBV11-2 TGTGCCAGCAGCCTACATCAGCCCCAGCATTTT CASSLHQPQHF